The next 30 T cell receptor beta chains were all read from a single sample in a study of blood T cell repertoires in COVID-19. Here immunoSEQ multiplex PCR was the method, and the copy in TCRdb shows in-frame clones only, minus some. The sample lists 250,000 to 300,000 clones, about 80% occurring once. Source material: PBMCs or T cells enriched from blood (not recorded which). The receptors originated from a man in his thirties or forties with acute COVID-19.

The chain employs TRBV7-2 and TRBJ2-5; D remains ambiguous. V lost 2 bases, J lost 2 bases, and 12 bases lay in between. Germline V gene lookup returns CDR1 SGHTA and CDR2 FQGNSA. There are 15 residues in the CDR3. The CDR3 DNA follows: TGTGCCAGCAGCTTACTGGTCGTCAGGCAAGAGACCCAGTACTTC. It specifies CASSLLVVRQETQYF.

In its sample, this clone was seen once. V and J are TRBV20-1 and TRBJ2-1; D is ambiguous. Germline-derived CDR1 and CDR2 are DFQATT and SNEGSKA (reference sequence). Trimming took 8 bases from V and 7 from J, leaving 12 bases between them. This CDR3 region has 11 residues. The CDR3 loop reads CSLTGVNEQFF. CDR3 bases: TGCAGTTTGACCGGAGTTAATGAGCAGTTCTTC.

This sequence joins TRBV5-4 and TRBJ1-6; a weak D match, TRBD1 (5 bases). CDR3 length: 14 amino acids. Trimming left V 2 bases short and J 8 bases short, with 11 bases between. Looked up from germline, CDR1 is SGHNT and CDR2 is YYREEE (reference sequence). The DNA for the CDR3 is TGTGCCAGCAGCTTCCGGGACTCTGATTCACCCCTCCACTTT. It codes for CASSFRDSDSPLHF.

The CDR3: CASSQRPTCFEYV. The CDR3 bases are TGTGCCAGCAGCCAACGCCCGACATGTTTCGAGTACGTC. V usage is TRBV21-1 and J usage is TRBJ2-7; TRBD1 reflects the table's D call only, with no check against the DNA. TRBV21-1 constitutes a pseudogene. This CDR3 region has 13 residues.

The chain joins TRBV28 to TRBJ1-5; D is unclear. CDR3 length equals 14 residues. The V gene lost 2 bases and the J gene lost 6 bases, with 11 bases spanning the gap. Looked up from germline, CDR1 is MDHEN and CDR2 is SYDVKM. The CDR3 sequence: CASSLGGEVQPQHF. The CDR3, as DNA: TGTGCCAGCAGTTTAGGAGGTGAGGTTCAGCCCCAGCATTTT.

This clone turned up a few times. J is TRBJ1-2 and V is TRBV14; 9 bases map to TRBD1. CDR3 size: 13 residues. Germline lookup yields CDR1 SGHDN and CDR2 FVKESK. J lost 4 bases, V lost 3 bases, and 0 bases had no gene match. The CDR3 reads CASSQGQGYGYTF. CDR3 bases: TGTGCCAGCAGCCAGGGACAGGGCTATGGCTACACCTTC.

The V gene is TRBV5-1, the J gene TRBJ1-3; unclear D gene. Germline-derived CDR1 and CDR2 are SGHRS and YFSETQ. V was pared by 0 bases and J by 0 bases, with 7 bases between. This CDR3 spans 15 amino acids. CDR3: CASSLVASSGNTIYF. The CDR3 bases are TGCGCCAGCAGCTTGGTGGCCAGCTCTGGAAACACCATATATTTT.

The chain links TRBV19 to TRBJ1-2, with unresolved D. This CDR3 has 14 amino acids. Germline lookup yields CDR1 LNHDA and CDR2 SQIVND (reference sequence). V was cut by 4 bases and J by 8 bases, with 17 bases left in between. The CDR3 DNA reads TGTGCCAGTAGTACAACGCCCTCTGGAGGAGGCTACACCTTC. Translation: CASSTTPSGGGYTF.

The gene calls are TRBV30 and TRBJ2-1; 9 nucleotides line up with TRBD2. Germline V gene sequence: CDR1 GTSNPN, CDR2 SVGIG (reference sequence). V gave up 0 bases and J gave up 6 bases; unmatched junction bases: 6. The CDR3 is made up of 15 amino acids. CDR3 in amino acids: CAWSVQLAGLNEQFF. The DNA of the CDR3 is TGTGCCTGGAGTGTACAACTAGCGGGCCTCAATGAGCAGTTCTTC.

The chain carries TRBV7-2 and TRBJ2-5; 12 bases match TRBD2. Germline V gene sequence: CDR1 SGHTA, CDR2 FQGNSA. The CDR3 is 18 residues long. After removal of 4 bases from V and 2 bases from J, the junction contained 11 bases not matched to a gene. CDR3 DNA: TGTGCCAGCAGCTACTTAGGTTCCACTAGCGGGAGGCAAGAGACCCAGTACTTC. As protein: CASSYLGSTSGRQETQYF.

The chain uses TRBV27 and TRBJ1-5; 8 bases fit TRBD1. Germline V gene sequence: CDR1 MNHEY, CDR2 SMNVEV (reference sequence). With 6 bases clipped from V and 5 bases from J, the junction kept 12 bases outside the gene matches. The CDR3 contains 16 residues. The CDR3 loop is CASRGTGQGPDQPQHF. The CDR3 nucleotides read TGTGCCAGCAGAGGGACAGGTCAGGGGCCTGATCAGCCCCAGCATTTT.

V and J are TRBV4-1 and TRBJ1-5, with 8 bases matching TRBD1. Trimming took 5 bases from V and 4 from J; bases not matched to a gene: 4. The CDR3 consists of 14 residues. Germline CDR1 and CDR2: MGHRA and YSYEKL. The CDR3 region is CASSEDRANQPQHF. The CDR3 nucleotides read TGCGCCAGCAGCGAGGACAGGGCAAATCAGCCCCAGCATTTT.

The chain is built from TRBV24-1 and TRBJ2-1; TRBD2 aligns across 7 bases. Germline trimming cut 5 bases from V and 0 bases from J; bases unmatched to any gene: 6. The CDR3 loop spans 16 amino acids. CDR1 and CDR2 (germline): KGHDR, SFDVKD. The CDR3 is CATSGPAGSSYNEQFF. The CDR3 bases are TGTGCCACCAGTGGGCCAGCGGGGAGCTCCTACAATGAGCAGTTCTTC.

The chain combines TRBV11-2 with TRBJ2-2; D not certain. Germline V gives CDR1 SGHAT, CDR2 FQNNGV. V was shortened by 3 bases and J by 4 bases, with 9 bases between the two germline ends. This CDR3 region has 14 residues. The CDR3 DNA is TGTGCCAGCAGCTTCGGAGTTGTCACCGGGGAGCTGTTTTTT. This codes for CASSFGVVTGELFF.

This clone was observed a few times. The rearrangement links TRBV19 to TRBJ1-6; 7 nucleotides match TRBD1. CDR3 size: 19 residues. Germline V gene lookup returns CDR1 LNHDA and CDR2 SQIVND (reference sequence). V lost 6 bases to trimming and J lost 0 bases; unmatched junction nucleotides: 14. The CDR3 region has the DNA TGTGCCAGTAGCCGCACATCTATCGGGACAGACTCCTATAATTCACCCCTCCACTTT. It is translated as CASSRTSIGTDSYNSPLHF.

This CDR3 reads CASSWGGSTEAFF. The CDR3 DNA follows: TGTGCCAGCAGTTGGGGGGGCAGTACTGAAGCTTTCTTT. The chain employs TRBV28 and TRBJ1-1, with TRBD1 as a possible D gene (6 bases). CDR1 is MDHEN and CDR2 is SYDVKM in the germline V gene. This CDR3 is 13 amino acids long. V gave up 4 bases and J gave up 5 bases, with 11 bases separating them.

V and J are TRBV29-1 and TRBJ2-5; maybe TRBD2 (6 bases). The V and J ends lost 5 bases and 10 bases respectively, with 23 bases between them. Germline CDR1 and CDR2: SQVTM and ANQGSEA. CDR3 length equals 14 residues. CDR3: CSVHSGLRTLSQYF. In DNA form, the CDR3 reads TGCAGCGTTCATTCGGGACTCCGCACCTTGAGCCAGTACTTC.

This chain links TRBV18 with TRBJ2-7, with D maybe TRBD1 (5 bases). The germline V and J ends were trimmed by 2 bases and 3 bases, with 14 bases remaining between them. CDR1 is KGHSH, CDR2 LQKENI, per germline. This CDR3 contains 15 residues. For the CDR3, the DNA is TGTGCCAGCTCACCAGGGGCGTCCCAACTCTACGAGCAGTACGTC. Translated: CASSPGASQLYEQYV.

The V gene is TRBV2, the J gene TRBJ1-6; D gene uncertain. Trimming shortened V by 2 bases and J by 7 bases, and 12 bases separated the two germline ends. CDR1 SNHLY and CDR2 FYNNEI come from the germline V gene. The CDR3 loop spans 15 amino acids. The CDR3 nucleotides are TGTGCCAGCAGTGAATCGGAGGGAGTAAATTCACCCCTCCACTTT. Encoded protein: CASSESEGVNSPLHF.

The chain combines TRBV6-2 or TRBV6-3 with TRBJ2-1; D is possibly TRBD2 (5 bases). CDR1 is MNHEY, CDR2 SVGEGT, per germline. This CDR3 has 17 residues. V was shortened by 2 bases and J by 6 bases, with 20 bases between the two germline ends. The CDR3 DNA reads TGTGCCAGCAGTTACAAGGTGCGCCTAGCTGGGGTCAATGAGCAGTTCTTC. It is translated as CASSYKVRLAGVNEQFF.

This rearrangement joins TRBV6-1 to TRBJ2-2, with D uncertain. V lost 0 bases to trimming and J lost 5 bases, with 13 bases between them. This CDR3 region has 16 residues. The V gene's germline CDR1 is MNHNS and CDR2 SASEGT. CDR3 region: CASSEAGLWSTGELFF. The CDR3 DNA follows: TGTGCCAGCAGTGAAGCCGGGTTATGGTCAACCGGGGAGCTGTTTTTT.

J is TRBJ1-6 and V is TRBV4-1; TRBD1 matches 8 bases. This CDR3 is built from 16 residues. Germline lookup yields CDR1 MGHRA and CDR2 YSYEKL. V lost 3 bases and J lost 9; bases outside the gene matches: 10. The CDR3 sequence is CASSQAPGQVLSPLHF. The CDR3 coding sequence is TGCGCCAGCAGCCAGGCTCCGGGACAGGTGCTTTCACCCCTCCACTTT.

The chain employs TRBV5-1 and TRBJ2-1; 12 nucleotides align to TRBD2. Germline CDR1 and CDR2: SGHRS and YFSETQ. The CDR3 totals 16 residues. Trimming removed 4 bases from V and 3 bases from J; junction bases left unmatched: 5. DNA of the CDR3: TGCGCCAGCAGCGATCAACTAGCGGGGGGCTACAATGAGCAGTTCTTC. Protein: CASSDQLAGGYNEQFF.

About this clone itself: A read error may produce the germline difference seen at one junction end. The chain recombines TRBV5-1 with TRBJ2-3; a weak D match, TRBD2 (5 bases). Germline CDR1 reads SGHRS; CDR2 reads YFSETQ. The CDR3 is made up of 17 amino acids. CDR3 nucleotide sequence: TGTGCCAGCAGCTTGTCTCCTCACGGGGTTGACACAGATACGCAGTATTTT. This gives the protein CASSLSPHGVDTDTQYF.

V usage is TRBV6-5 and J usage is TRBJ1-1; D gene unclear. V was pared by 0 bases and J by 1 base, with 12 bases between. The CDR3 is 16 amino acids. CDR1 is MNHEY and CDR2 is SVGAGI in the germline V gene. CDR3 sequence: CASSYSTGRSNTEAFF. CDR3 coding DNA: TGTGCCAGCAGTTACTCGACGGGGAGGTCGAACACTGAAGCTTTCTTT.

V and J are TRBV12-5 and TRBJ1-1, with 7 bases aligning to TRBD1. The length of the CDR3 is 16 residues. Germline CDR1 is LGHNT and CDR2 is FRNRAP. Trimming removed 1 base from V and 5 bases from J; junction bases left unmatched: 10. The CDR3 sequence: CASGLDDRDRQTEAFF. CDR3 DNA sequence: TGTGCTAGTGGTTTGGATGACAGGGACCGCCAGACTGAAGCTTTCTTT.

The chain uses TRBV7-2 and TRBJ1-1, with unresolved D. Germline V CDR1 and CDR2: SGHTA, FQGNSA. The CDR3 loop spans 13 amino acids. Trimming shortened V by 0 bases and J by 11 bases, and 13 bases separated the two germline ends. CDR3 loop: CASSLARSDWAFF. The CDR3 nucleotides read TGTGCCAGCAGCTTAGCTAGGAGCGATTGGGCTTTCTTT.

This clone was recorded only once. This chain connects TRBV2 to TRBJ2-6; 10 positions match TRBD1. Germline assignment: CDR1 SNHLY and CDR2 FYNNEI. J was trimmed by 1 base and V by 6 bases; bases with no gene match: 3. This CDR3 contains 16 residues. The CDR3 bases are TGTGCCAGCAGGGGACAGGGGATTTCTGGGGCCAACGTCCTGACTTTC. It encodes CASRGQGISGANVLTF.

This clone was observed a single time. The chain joins TRBV19 to TRBJ1-1, with 8 bases matching TRBD1. The CDR3 is 19 residues long. Germline trimming cut 5 bases from V and 6 bases from J; bases unmatched to any gene: 23. Per germline, CDR1 LNHDA and CDR2 SQIVND (reference sequence). The CDR3 DNA reads TGTGCCAGTAGTCGACCCTCTATGCGACAGGGGCGCCTAGGACCTGAAGCTTTCTTT. Translation: CASSRPSMRQGRLGPEAFF.

This chain uses TRBV6-2 or TRBV6-3 with TRBJ2-1; D not certain. V lost 2 bases and J 5 bases, leaving 13 bases between the germline ends. The CDR3 length is 15 residues. Germline values: CDR1 MNHEY, CDR2 SVGEGT. The CDR3 is CASSYPGAANNEQFF. DNA of the CDR3: TGTGCCAGCAGTTACCCCGGTGCCGCCAACAATGAGCAGTTCTTC.